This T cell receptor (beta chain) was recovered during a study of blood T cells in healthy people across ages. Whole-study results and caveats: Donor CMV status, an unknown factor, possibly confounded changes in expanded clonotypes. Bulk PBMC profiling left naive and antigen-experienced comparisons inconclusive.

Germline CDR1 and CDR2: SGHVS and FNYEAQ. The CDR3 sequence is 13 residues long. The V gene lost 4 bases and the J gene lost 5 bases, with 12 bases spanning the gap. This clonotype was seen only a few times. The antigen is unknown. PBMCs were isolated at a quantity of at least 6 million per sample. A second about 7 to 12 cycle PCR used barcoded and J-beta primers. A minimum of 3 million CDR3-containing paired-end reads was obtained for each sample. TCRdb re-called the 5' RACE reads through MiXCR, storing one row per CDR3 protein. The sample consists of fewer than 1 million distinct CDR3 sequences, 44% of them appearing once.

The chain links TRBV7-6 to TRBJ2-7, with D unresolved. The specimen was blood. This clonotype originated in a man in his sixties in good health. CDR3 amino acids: CASSSSGRHEQYF. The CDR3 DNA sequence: TGTGCCAGCAGCTCCTCCGGACGGCACGAGCAGTACTTC.